The present T cell receptor (beta chain) was sequenced within a study of cytomegalovirus exposure and HLA in healthy donors. The CDR3 runs to 15 residues. The V gene's germline CDR1 is SGDLS and CDR2 YYNGEE. V gave up 3 bases and J gave up 1 base; unmatched junction bases: 5. The primer mix had 60 Vbeta and 13 Jbeta primers. Some clones are missing from TCRdb's copy, which holds only in-frame ones; the method was immunoSEQ multiplex PCR. The data contain fewer than 250,000 clones, around 87% of them seen just once; the ten biggest clones take up around 0.99%. The gene calls are TRBV9 and TRBJ2-3; 7 bases line up with TRBD2. The receptor's source is a boy younger than 10 in good health and CMV-seronegative. Sequenced: PBMCs. The CDR3 coding sequence is TGTGCCAGCAGCGCCCGGGACTACCGCACAGATACGCAGTATTTT. Residues: CASSARDYRTDTQYF.